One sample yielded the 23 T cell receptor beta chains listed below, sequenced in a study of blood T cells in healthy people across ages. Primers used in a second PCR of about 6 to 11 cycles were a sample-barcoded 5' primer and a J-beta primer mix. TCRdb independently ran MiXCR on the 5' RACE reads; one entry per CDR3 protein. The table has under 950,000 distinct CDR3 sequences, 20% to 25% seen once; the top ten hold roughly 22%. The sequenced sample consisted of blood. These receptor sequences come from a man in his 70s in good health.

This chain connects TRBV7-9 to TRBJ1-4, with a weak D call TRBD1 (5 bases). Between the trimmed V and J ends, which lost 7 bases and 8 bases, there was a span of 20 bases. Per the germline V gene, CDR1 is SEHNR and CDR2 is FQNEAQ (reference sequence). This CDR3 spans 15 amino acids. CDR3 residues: CASTAQVRGGEKLFF. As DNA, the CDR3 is TGTGCCAGCACCGCACAGGTCCGGGGAGGGGAAAAACTGTTTTTT.

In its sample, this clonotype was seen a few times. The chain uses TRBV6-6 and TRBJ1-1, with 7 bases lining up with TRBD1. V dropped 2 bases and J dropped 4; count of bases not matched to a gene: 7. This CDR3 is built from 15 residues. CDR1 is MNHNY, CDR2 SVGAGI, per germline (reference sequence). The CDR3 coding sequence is TGTGCCAGCAGTTACAGAGGGGGCTTGGGCACTGAAGCTTTCTTT. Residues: CASSYRGGLGTEAFF.

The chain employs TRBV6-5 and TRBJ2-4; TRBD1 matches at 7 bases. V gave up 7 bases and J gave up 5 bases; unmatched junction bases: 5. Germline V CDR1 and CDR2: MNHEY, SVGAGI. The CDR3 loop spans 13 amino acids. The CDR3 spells CASTYTGENIQYF. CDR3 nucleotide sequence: TGTGCCAGCACTTATACAGGGGAAAACATTCAGTACTTC.

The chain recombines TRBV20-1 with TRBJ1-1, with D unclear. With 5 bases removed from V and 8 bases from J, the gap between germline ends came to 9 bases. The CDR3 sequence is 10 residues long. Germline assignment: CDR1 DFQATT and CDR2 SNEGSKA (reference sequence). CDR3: CSARLAEAFF. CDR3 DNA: TGCAGTGCTCGCTTGGCCGAAGCTTTCTTT.

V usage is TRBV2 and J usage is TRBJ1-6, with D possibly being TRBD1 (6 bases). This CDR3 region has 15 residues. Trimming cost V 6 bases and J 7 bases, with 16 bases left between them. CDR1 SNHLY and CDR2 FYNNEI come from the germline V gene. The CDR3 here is CASRATGTGNSPLHF. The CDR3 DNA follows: TGTGCCAGCAGGGCCACAGGGACGGGGAATTCACCCCTCCACTTT.

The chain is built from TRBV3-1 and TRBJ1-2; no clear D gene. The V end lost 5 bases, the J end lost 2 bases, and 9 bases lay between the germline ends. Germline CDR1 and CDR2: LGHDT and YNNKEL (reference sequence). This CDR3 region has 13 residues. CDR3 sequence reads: CASSSKANYGYTF. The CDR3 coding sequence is TGTGCCAGCAGCAGTAAAGCGAACTATGGCTACACCTTC.

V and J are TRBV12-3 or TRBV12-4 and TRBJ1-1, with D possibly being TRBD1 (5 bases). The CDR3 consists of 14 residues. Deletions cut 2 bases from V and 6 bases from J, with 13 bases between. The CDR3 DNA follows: TGTGCCAGCAGTTTATGGGGGGTACAGGCTGAAGCTTTCTTT. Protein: CASSLWGVQAEAFF.

The CDR3 protein is CAINGGEWNEQFF. DNA of the CDR3: TGTGCCATCAATGGGGGCGAGTGGAATGAGCAGTTCTTC. J is TRBJ2-1 and V is TRBV10-3, with D perhaps TRBD1 (6 bases). Germline V CDR1 and CDR2: ENHRY, SYGVKD. V was shortened by 7 bases and J by 7 bases, with 14 bases between the two germline ends. The CDR3 has 13 residues.

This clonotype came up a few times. CDR3 DNA: TGTGCCAGCAGCCAAAGGCGGGGGTTGAACACCGGGGAGCTGTTTTTT. This encodes CASSQRRGLNTGELFF. This rearrangement joins TRBV4-2 to TRBJ2-2; 7 nucleotides agree with TRBD2. V gave up 2 bases and J gave up 1 base; unmatched junction bases: 4. The CDR3 contains 16 residues. Germline lookup yields CDR1 LGHNA and CDR2 YNFKEQ.

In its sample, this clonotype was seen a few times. CDR3 loop: CASSSRDDSPLHF. CDR3 bases: TGCGCCAGCAGCTCCCGGGACGATTCACCCCTCCACTTT. The rearrangement uses TRBV5-1 and TRBJ1-6, with a tentative D call TRBD1 (5 bases). The germline CDR1 and CDR2 sequences are SGHRS and YFSETQ. CDR3 length: 13 amino acids. Trimming stripped 3 bases from V and 8 bases from J, with 9 bases between.

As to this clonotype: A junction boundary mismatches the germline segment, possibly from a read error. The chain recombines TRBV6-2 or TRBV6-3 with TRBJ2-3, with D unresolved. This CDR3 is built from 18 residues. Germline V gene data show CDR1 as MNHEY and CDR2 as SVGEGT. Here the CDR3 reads CASSYGSSDFRNTDTQYF. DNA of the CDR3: TGTGCCAGCAGTTACGGTTCCAGCGACTTCAGAAACACAGACACGCAGTATTTT.

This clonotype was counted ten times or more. CDR3 sequence: CASSLAGVGEQYV. DNA for the CDR3: TGTGCCAGCAGCTTAGCGGGAGTAGGGGAGCAGTACGTC. The chain uses TRBV7-2 and TRBJ2-7, with D tentatively TRBD2 (5 bases). This CDR3 is 13 amino acids long. Trimming shortened V by 0 bases and J by 7 bases, and 10 bases separated the two germline ends. Germline assignment: CDR1 SGHTA and CDR2 FQGNSA.

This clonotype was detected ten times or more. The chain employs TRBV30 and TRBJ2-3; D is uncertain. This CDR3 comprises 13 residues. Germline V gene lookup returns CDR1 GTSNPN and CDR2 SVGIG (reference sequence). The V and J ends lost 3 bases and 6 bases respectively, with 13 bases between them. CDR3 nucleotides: TGTGCCTGGAGGGGAAAAGGGATCGATACGCAGTATTTT. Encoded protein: CAWRGKGIDTQYF.

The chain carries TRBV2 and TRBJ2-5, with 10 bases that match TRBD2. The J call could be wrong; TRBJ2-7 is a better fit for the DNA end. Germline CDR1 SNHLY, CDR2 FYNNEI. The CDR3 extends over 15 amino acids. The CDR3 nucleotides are TGTGCCAGCATCCGCTCTAGCGGGGGCACCTACGAGCAGTACGTC. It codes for CASIRSSGGTYEQYV.

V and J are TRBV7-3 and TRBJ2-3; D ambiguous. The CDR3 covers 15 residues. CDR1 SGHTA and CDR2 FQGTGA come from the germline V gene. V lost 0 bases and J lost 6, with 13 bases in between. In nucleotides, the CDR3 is TGTGCCAGCAGCTTAACAGGTTCAGGAATGGATACGCAGTATTTT. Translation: CASSLTGSGMDTQYF. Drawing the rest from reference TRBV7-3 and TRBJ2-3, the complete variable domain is GAGVSQTPSNKVTEKGKYVELRCDPISGHTALYWYRQSLGQGPEFLIYFQGTGAADDSGLPNDRFFAVRPEGSVSTLKIQRTERGDSAVYLCASSLTGSGMDTQYFGPGTRLTVL.

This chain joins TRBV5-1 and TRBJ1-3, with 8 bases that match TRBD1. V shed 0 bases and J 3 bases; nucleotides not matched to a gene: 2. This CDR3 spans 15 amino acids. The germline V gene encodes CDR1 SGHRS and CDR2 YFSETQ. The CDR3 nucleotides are TGCGCCAGCAGCTTGGGGACAGGGAATGGAAACACCATATATTTT. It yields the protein CASSLGTGNGNTIYF. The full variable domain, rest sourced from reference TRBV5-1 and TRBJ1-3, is KAGVTQTPRYLIKTRGQQVTLSCSPISGHRSVSWYQQTPGQGLQFLFEYFSETQRNKGNFPGRFSGRQFSNSRSEMNVSTLELGDSALYLCASSLGTGNGNTIYFGEGSWLTVV.

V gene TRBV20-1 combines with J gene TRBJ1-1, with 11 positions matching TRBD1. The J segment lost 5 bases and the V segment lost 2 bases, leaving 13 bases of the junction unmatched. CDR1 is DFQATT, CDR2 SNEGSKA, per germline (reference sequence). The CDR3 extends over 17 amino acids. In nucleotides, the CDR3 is TGCAGTGCTAGATCCGGACAGGGGGCCCGGTTTTGGACTGAAGCTTTCTTT. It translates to CSARSGQGARFWTEAFF.

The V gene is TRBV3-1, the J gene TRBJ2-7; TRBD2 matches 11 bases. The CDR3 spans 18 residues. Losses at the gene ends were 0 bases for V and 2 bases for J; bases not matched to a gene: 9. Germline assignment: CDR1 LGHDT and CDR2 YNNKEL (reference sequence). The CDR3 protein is CASSQDPRTSGLPYEQYF. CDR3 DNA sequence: TGTGCCAGCAGCCAAGATCCCCGGACTAGCGGGTTACCCTACGAGCAGTACTTC.

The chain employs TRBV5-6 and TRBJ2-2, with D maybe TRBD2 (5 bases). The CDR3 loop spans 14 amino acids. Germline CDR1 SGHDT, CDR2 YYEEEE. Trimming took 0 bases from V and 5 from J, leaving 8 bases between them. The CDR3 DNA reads TGTGCCAGCAGCTTGGAGCTAGCAACCGGGGAGCTGTTTTTT. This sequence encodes CASSLELATGELFF.

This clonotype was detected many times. The CDR3 loop is CSARSSSGSGWYNEQFF. The CDR3 DNA reads TGCAGTGCTAGATCTTCTAGCGGGAGTGGATGGTACAATGAGCAGTTCTTC. This rearrangement joins TRBV20-1 to TRBJ2-1, with TRBD2 matching over 10 bases. This CDR3 spans 17 amino acids. Germline V lookup: CDR1 DFQATT, CDR2 SNEGSKA (reference sequence). The J segment lost 4 bases and the V segment lost 2 bases, leaving 11 bases of the junction unmatched.

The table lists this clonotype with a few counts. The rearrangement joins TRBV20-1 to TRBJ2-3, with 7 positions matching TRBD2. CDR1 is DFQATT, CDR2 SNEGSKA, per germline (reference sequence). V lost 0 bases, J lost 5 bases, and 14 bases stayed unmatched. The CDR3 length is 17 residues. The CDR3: CSARDSRSAGVRDTQYF. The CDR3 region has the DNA TGCAGTGCTAGAGATTCGAGGAGTGCGGGGGTGAGAGATACGCAGTATTTT.

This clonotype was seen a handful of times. Here the CDR3 reads CASSWGTDAGYTF. CDR3 DNA: TGTGCCAGCAGCTGGGGGACAGACGCTGGCTACACCTTC. V is TRBV7-9 and J is TRBJ1-2; 7 bases are a match to TRBD1. J gave up 7 bases and V 4 bases, and 6 bases lay outside the gene matches. Germline V lookup: CDR1 SEHNR, CDR2 FQNEAQ (reference sequence). There are 13 residues in the CDR3. Filled out from reference TRBV7-9 and TRBJ1-2, the complete variable domain reads DTGVSQNPRHKITKRGQNVTFRCDPISEHNRLYWYRQTLGQGPEFLTYFQNEAQLEKSRLLSDRFSAERPKGSFSTLEIQRTEQGDSAMYLCASSWGTDAGYTFGSGTRLTVV.

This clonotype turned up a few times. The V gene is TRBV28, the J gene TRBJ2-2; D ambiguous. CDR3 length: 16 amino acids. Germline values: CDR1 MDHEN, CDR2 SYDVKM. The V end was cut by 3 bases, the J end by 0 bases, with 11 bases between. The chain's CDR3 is CASSFLATTNTGELFF. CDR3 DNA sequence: TGTGCCAGCAGTTTTCTCGCGACAACGAACACCGGGGAGCTGTTTTTT.